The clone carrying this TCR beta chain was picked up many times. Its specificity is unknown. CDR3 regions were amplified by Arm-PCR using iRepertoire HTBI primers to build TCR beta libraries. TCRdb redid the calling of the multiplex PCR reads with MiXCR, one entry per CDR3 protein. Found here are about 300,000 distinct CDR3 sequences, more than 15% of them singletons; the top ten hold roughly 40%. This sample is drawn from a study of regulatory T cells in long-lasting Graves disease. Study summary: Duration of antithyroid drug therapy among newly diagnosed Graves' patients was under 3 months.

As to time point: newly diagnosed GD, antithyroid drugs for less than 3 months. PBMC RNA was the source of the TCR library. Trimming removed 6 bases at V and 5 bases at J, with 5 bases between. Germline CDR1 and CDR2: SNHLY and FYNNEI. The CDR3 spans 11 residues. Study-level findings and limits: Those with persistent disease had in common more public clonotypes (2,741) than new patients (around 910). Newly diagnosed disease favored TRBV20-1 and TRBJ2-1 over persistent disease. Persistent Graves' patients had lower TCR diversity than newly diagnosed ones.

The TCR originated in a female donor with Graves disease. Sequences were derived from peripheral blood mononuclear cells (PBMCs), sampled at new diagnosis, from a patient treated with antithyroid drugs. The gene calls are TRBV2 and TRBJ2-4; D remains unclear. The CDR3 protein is CASRLENIQYF. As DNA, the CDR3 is TGTGCCAGCAGGCTAGAAAACATTCAGTACTTC.